Described below is a single T cell receptor beta chain sequence and its context. In this sample, this clonotype turned up many times. Its antigen is unknown. No per-base quality is available; no much larger clone lies one base away. TRIzol reagent was used to extract blood RNA from unsorted whole blood, while the DNeasy Blood & Tissue kit provided the germline DNA. At the time of sampling, the patients had chronic HBV infection and had not received any treatment. Before surgery, approximately 4 milliliters of peripheral blood were collected into K2EDTA tubes. The data stem from a study of tumor-infiltrating lymphocytes in primary liver carcinoma (dated by TCRdb to about 2017). Study-level background: Between late 2015 and March 2016, roughly 5 patients in China with histopathologically diagnosed primary liver carcinoma had their tumors surgically resected. The five patients had tumors staged T1-T3 N0M0, with maximum diameters ranging from roughly 4.2 to 11 cm. Each sample produced about 3.5 to 8 million productive TCRbeta reads, and read depth showed no significant difference between tissue types. A total of approximately 35 specimens from 5 patients, comprising around 25 tumor regions, 5 adjacent noncancerous liver tissues and 5 peripheral blood samples, were covered by TCRbeta repertoire sequencing. Hepatocellular carcinoma (four) or combined HCC and intrahepatic cholangiocarcinoma (one) was present in the five patients, who were three men and two women aged 30 to 69 years. TCRbeta repertoire sequencing, expression microarrays and whole-exome sequencing were combined in the study across five regions of each liver tumor, with adjacent normal tissue and blood also included. Reproducibility between technical replicate repertoires was high, with correlation coefficients above 0.95 and mean shared-clone rates near 0.89.

A constant-region primer and ProtoScript II reverse transcriptase were used to reverse-transcribe TCRbeta-specific cDNA from roughly 0.55 ug total RNA. TCRbeta libraries were built with three nested multiplex PCR rounds, a slightly modified ARM-PCR procedure. Each of the first two PCR rounds ran for about 9 cycles and used multiplex TRBV1-TRBV30 forward primers together with a Cbeta reverse primer. A final 25-cycle PCR with Deep VentR polymerase added sample barcodes and Illumina adapters. Before sequencing, amplicons of 200-500 bp were purified from gel using a QIAquick gel extraction kit. The TCRbeta amplicons were sequenced with 250-bp paired-end reads on an Illumina HiSeq 2500. The source study handled its data this way. To recover full CDR3 sequences, reads were quality-trimmed using Trimmomatic v0.33 and paired reads were then merged using FLASH v1.2.11. MiGEC v1.2.1b assigned V, D and J germline segments to the rearranged TCRbeta sequences. Clonotype statistics, along with Shannon-Wiener diversity indices, were calculated using VDJtools v1.0.0. To reduce sampling bias, subsequent analyses other than the diversity analysis used only the 250 most abundant clonotypes in each sample. TCRdb's own reprocessing of the public reads used fastp at Q25 and MiXCR and kept productive beta chains. Duplicate CDR3 protein sequences are folded into a single record with the most common DNA and genes. TCRdb, rather than the study authors, made the V and J calls. In all, the sample holds 320,000 or so distinct CDR3 sequences, and 65% of those were seen once. Together, the top ten hold approximately 9.4% of the sample.

The paper's findings and limits, for the study overall: The study included only four or five patients, and the authors note findings should be validated in a larger study. Because the samples were bulk and unsorted, CD4+ and CD8+ T cell repertoires could not be compared. Because only the TCR beta chain was sequenced and unpaired alpha chains were not captured, true repertoire diversity is likely underestimated. Consistent with antigen-driven expansion, pairs of tumor regions showed higher repertoire overlap (mean around 35%) than either tumor-adjacent pairs (about 17%) or tumor-blood pairs (around 14%). A significantly larger repertoire fraction was made up by the top 250 clones in tumors than in blood (p = 0.039).

The CDR3, from cysteine to phenylalanine, totals 14 residues. The retained sequence is limited to the CDR3, 42 bases, with the frame set at the first base. The germline V gene yields MNHEY for CDR1 and SVGAGI for CDR2. Trimming at the junction amounts to 0 bases on V and 6 bases on J, and the germline ends lie 11 bases apart. This TCR was recovered from a man aged 35-49 years with primary liver carcinoma and hepatitis B virus infection. Here the chain combines TRBV6-5 and TRBJ1-2, with TRBD1 tentatively as D gene (6 bases match). What was sequenced was peripheral blood. The nucleotide sequence is TGTGCCAGCAGTTACTCTTACCGGGGGCATGGCTACACCTTC. Its amino acids are CASSYSYRGHGYTF.